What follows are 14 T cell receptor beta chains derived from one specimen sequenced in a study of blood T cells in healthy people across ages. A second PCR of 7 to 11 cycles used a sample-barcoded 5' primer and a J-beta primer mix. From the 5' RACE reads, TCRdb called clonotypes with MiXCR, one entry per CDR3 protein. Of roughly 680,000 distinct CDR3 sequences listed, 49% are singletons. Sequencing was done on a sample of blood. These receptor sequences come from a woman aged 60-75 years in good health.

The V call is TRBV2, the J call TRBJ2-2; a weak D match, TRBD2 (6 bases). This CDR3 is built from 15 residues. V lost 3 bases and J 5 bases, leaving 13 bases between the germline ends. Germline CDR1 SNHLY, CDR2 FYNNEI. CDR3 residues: CASSEKTRPTGELFF. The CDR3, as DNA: TGTGCCAGCAGTGAGAAGACTAGACCTACCGGGGAGCTGTTTTTT.

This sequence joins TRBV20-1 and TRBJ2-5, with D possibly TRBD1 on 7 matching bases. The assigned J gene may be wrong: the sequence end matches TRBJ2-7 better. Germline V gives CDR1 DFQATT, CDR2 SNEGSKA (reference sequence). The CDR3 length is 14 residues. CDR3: CSAPMTGRNHEQYF. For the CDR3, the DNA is TGCAGTGCTCCCATGACAGGGAGGAACCACGAGCAGTACTTC.

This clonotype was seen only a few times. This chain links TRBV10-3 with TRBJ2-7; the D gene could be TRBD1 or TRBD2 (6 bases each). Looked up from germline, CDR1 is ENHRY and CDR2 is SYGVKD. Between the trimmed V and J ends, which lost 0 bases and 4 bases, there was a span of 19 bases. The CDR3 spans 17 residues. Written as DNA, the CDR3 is TGTGCCATCAGTGAGTCGTTCCTCCGGGAGAGGGGGTACGAGCAGTACTTC. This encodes CAISESFLRERGYEQYF.

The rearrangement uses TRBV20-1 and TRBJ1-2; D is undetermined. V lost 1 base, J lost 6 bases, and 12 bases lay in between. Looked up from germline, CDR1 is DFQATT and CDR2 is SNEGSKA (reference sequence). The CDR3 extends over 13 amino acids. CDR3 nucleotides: TGCAGTGCTAGAGGGCCGGGATTCAATGGCTACACCTTC. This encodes CSARGPGFNGYTF.

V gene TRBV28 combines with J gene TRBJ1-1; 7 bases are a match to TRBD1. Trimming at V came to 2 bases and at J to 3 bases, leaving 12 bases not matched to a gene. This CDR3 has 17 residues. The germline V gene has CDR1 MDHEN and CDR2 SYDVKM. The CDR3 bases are TGTGCCAGCAGTTTAGGGGGCGCCAGGGGGGATTACACTGAAGCTTTCTTT. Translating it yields CASSLGGARGDYTEAFF.

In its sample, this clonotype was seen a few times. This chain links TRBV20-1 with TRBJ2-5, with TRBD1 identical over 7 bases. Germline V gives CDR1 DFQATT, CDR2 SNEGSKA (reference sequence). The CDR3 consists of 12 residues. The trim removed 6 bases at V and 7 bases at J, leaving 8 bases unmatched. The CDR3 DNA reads TGCAGTGCAGGGACAGTTCGAGGGACCCAGTACTTC. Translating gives CSAGTVRGTQYF.

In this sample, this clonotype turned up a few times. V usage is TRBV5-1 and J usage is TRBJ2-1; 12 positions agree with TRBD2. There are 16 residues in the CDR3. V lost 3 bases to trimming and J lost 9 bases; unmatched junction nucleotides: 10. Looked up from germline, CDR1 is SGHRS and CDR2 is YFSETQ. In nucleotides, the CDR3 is TGCGCCAGCAGCTACGGAATACCGGGACTAGCGGGTGAGCAGTTCTTC. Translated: CASSYGIPGLAGEQFF.

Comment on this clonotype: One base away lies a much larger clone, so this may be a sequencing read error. The CDR3 loop is CSVVTGTGGKETQYF. The CDR3 nucleotides are TGCAGCGTTGTCACCGGGACTGGCGGGAAAGAGACCCAGTACTTC. The chain combines TRBV29-1 with TRBJ2-5, with D possibly matching TRBD2 (6 bases). Germline CDR1 is SQVTM and CDR2 is ANQGSEA. There are 15 residues in the CDR3. V was pared by 4 bases and J by 3 bases, with 18 bases between.

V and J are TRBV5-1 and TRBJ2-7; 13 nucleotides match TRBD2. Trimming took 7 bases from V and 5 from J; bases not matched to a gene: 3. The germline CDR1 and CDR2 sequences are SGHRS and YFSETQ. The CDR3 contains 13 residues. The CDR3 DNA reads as TGCGCCAGCGGCGGGACTAGCGGGAACGAGCAGTACTTC. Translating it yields CASGGTSGNEQYF.

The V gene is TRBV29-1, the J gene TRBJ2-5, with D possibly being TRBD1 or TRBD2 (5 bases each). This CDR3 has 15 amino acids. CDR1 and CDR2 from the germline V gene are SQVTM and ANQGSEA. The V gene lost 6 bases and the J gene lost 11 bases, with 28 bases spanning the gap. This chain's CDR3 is CSVVDPGTNLSEQYF. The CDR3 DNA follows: TGCAGCGTAGTTGACCCCGGGACCAATCTCAGTGAGCAGTACTTC.

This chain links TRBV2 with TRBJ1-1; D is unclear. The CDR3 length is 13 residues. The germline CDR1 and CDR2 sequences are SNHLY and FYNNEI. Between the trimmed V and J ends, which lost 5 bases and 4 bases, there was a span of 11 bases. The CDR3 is CASSPDGGTEAFF. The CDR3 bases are TGTGCCAGCAGTCCGGACGGAGGCACTGAAGCTTTCTTT.

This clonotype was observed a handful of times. This CDR3 is CSASIESEQFF. CDR3 nucleotide sequence: TGCAGTGCTTCAATTGAAAGCGAGCAGTTCTTC. This sequence joins TRBV20-1 and TRBJ2-1, with D uncertain. The germline V gene has CDR1 DFQATT and CDR2 SNEGSKA (reference sequence). CDR3 length equals 11 residues. V dropped 5 bases and J dropped 10 bases, with 12 bases sitting between them.

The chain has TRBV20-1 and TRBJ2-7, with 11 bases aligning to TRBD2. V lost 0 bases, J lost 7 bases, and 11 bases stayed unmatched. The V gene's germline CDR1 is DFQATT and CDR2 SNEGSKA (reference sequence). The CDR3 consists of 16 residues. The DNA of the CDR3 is TGCAGTGCTAGAGATCACCTAGCGGGAGGTCACAATGAGCAGTACTTC. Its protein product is CSARDHLAGGHNEQYF.

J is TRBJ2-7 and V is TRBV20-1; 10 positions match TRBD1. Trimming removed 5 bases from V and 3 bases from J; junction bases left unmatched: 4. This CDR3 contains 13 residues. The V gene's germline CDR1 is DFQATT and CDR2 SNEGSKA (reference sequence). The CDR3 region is CSAGTGAHYEQYF. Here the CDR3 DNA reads TGCAGTGCTGGGACAGGGGCTCACTACGAGCAGTACTTC.